This T cell receptor beta chain was captured by sequencing in a study of T-cell reconstitution after alpha-beta-depleted transplantation in children (dated by TCRdb to 2016 to 2017). With respect to the entire study: The study quantitatively tracked T-cell immune reconstitution after TCRalphabeta/CD19-depleted allogeneic hematopoietic cell transplantation in children using TCR repertoire profiling.

This clonotype was detected a few times. Its antigen has not been determined. Base qualities are missing; no much larger clone stands one base away. On the study overall, not on this receptor specifically: Over subsequent months, a decline in hyperexpanded clone frequencies was noted, and after one year, T-cell counts and TCRbeta diversity were mostly ascribed to newly produced T cells. Apparently early alphabetaT-cell count recovery about two months after transplant reportedly relied on only several hundred rapidly expanded clones derived from non-depleted graft cells. In some patients, the high TCRbeta diversity seen at day 60 was put down to recipient T cells and intrathymic progenitors that had survived conditioning.

Library preparation was by PCR. The instrument was an Illumina HiSeq 2500. Molecular barcoding was employed in the preparation of TCR libraries, with unique molecular identifiers being used to normalize TCRbeta repertoire quantification. TCRdb reran the public reads through fastp at Q25 and MiXCR, keeping productive beta chains. Every CDR3 protein is listed once, alongside the most common genes and DNA of its rows. In this sample the table shows approximately 630,000 distinct CDR3 sequences, less than 15% of which occur a single time. The ten largest clones capture 0.79% of the sample. The treatment or condition label of this sample denotes: allogeneic hematopoietic cell transplantation with graft depleted of TCRalphabeta T cells and CD19 B cells. TCRalphabeta/CD19-depleted allogeneic hematopoietic cell grafts were given to the transplant recipients, all of whom were children. The CDR3 spans 16 residues, from the cysteine through the phenylalanine. The CDR3 DNA has 48 bases and is translated from base 1. Germline trimming amounts to 2 bases on V and 4 bases on J, with 7 as the count of junction bases outside the gene matches. CDR1 and CDR2 (SGHRS, YFSETQ) derive from the germline V gene.

Sequenced material: PBMCs, taken before TCRalphabeta/CD19-depleted stem cell transplant. This clonotype was sampled from a girl aged 2-10 years with congenital amegakaryocytic thrombocytopenia, due to receive a stem cell transplant. This chain joins TRBV5-1 to TRBJ1-1, and TRBD1 aligns with 11 junction nucleotides. The DNA sequence is given as TGCGCCAGCAGCTTTACCCCCGGGACAGGGGGCACTGAAGCTTTCTTT. The encoded protein is CASSFTPGTGGTEAFF.